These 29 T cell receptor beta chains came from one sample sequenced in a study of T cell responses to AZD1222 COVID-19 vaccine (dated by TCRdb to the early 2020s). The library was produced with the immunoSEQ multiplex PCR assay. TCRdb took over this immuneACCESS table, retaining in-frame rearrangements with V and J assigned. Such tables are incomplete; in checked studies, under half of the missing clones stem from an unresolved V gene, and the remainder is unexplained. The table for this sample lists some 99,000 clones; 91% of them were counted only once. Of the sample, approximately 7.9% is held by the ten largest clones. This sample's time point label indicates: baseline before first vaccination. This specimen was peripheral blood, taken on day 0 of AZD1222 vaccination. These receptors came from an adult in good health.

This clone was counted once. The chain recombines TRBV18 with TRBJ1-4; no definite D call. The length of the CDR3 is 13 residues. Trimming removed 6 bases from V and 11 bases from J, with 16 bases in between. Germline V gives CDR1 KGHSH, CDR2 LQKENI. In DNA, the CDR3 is TGTGCCAGCTCTCCCGACGGACGAGGGAAACTGTTTTTT. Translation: CASSPDGRGKLFF.

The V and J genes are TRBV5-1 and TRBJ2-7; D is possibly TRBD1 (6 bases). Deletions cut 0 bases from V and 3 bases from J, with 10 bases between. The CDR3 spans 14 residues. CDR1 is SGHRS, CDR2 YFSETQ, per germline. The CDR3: CASSLATDSYEQYF. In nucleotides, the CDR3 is TGCGCCAGCAGCTTGGCGACGGACAGCTACGAGCAGTACTTC.

The CDR3 DNA sequence: TGTGCCAGCAGCCGCCCGGGACAGGGGATCGCCGAGCAGTACTTC. This translates into CASSRPGQGIAEQYF. J is TRBJ2-7 and V is TRBV3-1 (or the pseudogene TRBV3-2); the match to TRBD1 covers 10 bases. This CDR3 contains 15 residues. Germline loops: CDR1 LGHDT, CDR2 YNNKEL (reference sequence). The V and J ends lost 4 bases and 6 bases, in that order; junction bases with no gene match: 9.

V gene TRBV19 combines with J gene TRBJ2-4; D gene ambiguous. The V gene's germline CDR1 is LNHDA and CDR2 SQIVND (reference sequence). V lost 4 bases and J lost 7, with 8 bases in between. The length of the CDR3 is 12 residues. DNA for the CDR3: TGTGCCAGTAGTACCATCTGGAACATTCAGTACTTC. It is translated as CASSTIWNIQYF.

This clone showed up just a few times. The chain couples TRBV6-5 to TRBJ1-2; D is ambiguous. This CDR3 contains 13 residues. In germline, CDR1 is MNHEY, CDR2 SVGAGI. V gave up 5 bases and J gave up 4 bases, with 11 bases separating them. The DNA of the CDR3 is TGTGCCAGCAGTCTCTTGGAGGGCTATGGCTACACCTTC. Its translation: CASSLLEGYGYTF.

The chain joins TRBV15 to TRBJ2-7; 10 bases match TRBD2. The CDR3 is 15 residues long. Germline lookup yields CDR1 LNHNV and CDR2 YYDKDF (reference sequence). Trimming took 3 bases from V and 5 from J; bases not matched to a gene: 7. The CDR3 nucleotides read TGTGCCACCAGCAGGGCCGGGACTAGCGAGGACGAGCAGTACTTC. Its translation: CATSRAGTSEDEQYF. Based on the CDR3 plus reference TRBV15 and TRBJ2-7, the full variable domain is DAMVIQNPRYQVTQFGKPVTLSCSQTLNHNVMYWYQQKSSQAPKLLFHYYDKDFNNEADTPDNFQSRRPNTSFCFLDIRSPGLGDTAMYLCATSRAGTSEDEQYFGPGTRLTVT.

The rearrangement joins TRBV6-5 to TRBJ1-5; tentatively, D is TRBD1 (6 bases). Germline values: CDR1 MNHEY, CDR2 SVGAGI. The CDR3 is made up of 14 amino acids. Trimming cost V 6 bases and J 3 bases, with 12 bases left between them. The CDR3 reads CASRPGQSNQPQHF. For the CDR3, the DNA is TGTGCCAGCAGACCCGGACAGTCCAATCAGCCCCAGCATTTT.

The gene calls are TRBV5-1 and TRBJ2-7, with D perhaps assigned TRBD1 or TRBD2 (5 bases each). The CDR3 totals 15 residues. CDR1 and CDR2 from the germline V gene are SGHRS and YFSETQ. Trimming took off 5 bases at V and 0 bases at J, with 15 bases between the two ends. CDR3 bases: TGCGCCAGCAGTTCGAGGGGACGGAGCTCCTACGAGCAGTACTTC. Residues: CASSSRGRSSYEQYF.

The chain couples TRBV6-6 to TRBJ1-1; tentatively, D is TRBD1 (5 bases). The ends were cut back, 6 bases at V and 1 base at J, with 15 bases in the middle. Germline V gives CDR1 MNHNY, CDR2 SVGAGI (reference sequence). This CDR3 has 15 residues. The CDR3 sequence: CASSRTGQTNTEAFF. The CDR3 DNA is TGTGCCAGCAGCCGCACCGGACAAACGAACACTGAAGCTTTCTTT.

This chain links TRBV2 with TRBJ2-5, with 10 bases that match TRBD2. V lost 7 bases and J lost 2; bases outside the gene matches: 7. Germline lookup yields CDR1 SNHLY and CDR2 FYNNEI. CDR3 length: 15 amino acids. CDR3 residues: CASTSGGAGQETQYF. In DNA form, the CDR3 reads TGTGCCAGCACCAGCGGGGGGGCCGGGCAAGAGACCCAGTACTTC.

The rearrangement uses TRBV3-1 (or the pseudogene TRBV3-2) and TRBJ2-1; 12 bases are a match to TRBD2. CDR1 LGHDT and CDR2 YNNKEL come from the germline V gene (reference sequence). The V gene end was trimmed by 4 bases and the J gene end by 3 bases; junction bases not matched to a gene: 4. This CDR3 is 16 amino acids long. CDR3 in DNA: TGTGCCAGCAGCCCCCTGACTAGCGGGGGCTACAATGAGCAGTTCTTC. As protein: CASSPLTSGGYNEQFF.

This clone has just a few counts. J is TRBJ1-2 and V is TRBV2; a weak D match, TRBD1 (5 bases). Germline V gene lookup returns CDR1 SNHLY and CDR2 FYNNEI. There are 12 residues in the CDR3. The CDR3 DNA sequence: TGTGCAGAGGGGAGGGCTAACTATGGCTACACCTTC. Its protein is CAEGRANYGYTF.

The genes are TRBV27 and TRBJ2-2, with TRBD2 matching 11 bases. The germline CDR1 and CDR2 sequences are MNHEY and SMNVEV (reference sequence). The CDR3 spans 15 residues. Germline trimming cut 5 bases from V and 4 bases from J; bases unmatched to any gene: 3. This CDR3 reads CASSPGTSGTGELFF. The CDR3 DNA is TGTGCCAGCAGTCCCGGGACTAGCGGCACCGGGGAGCTGTTTTTT.

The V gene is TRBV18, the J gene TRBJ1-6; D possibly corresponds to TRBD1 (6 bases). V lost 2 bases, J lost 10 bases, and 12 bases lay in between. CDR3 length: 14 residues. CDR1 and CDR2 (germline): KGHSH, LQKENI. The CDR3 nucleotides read TGTGCCAGCTCACCAGAACAGGGTGGGTCACCCCTCCACTTT. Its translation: CASSPEQGGSPLHF.

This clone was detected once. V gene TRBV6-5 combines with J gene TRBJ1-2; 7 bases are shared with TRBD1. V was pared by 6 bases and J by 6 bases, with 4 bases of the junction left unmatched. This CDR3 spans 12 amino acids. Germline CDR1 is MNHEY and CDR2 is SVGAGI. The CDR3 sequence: CASRIQGDGYTF. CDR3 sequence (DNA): TGTGCCAGCAGGATTCAGGGGGATGGCTACACCTTC.

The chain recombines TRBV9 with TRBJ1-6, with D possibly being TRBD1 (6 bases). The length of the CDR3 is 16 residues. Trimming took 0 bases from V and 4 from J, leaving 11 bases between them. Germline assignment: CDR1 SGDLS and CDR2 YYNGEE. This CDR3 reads CASSVDLGQYNSPLHF. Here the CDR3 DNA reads TGTGCCAGCAGCGTAGATCTCGGACAGTATAATTCACCCCTCCACTTT.

The CDR3 sequence is CASSPTTGAGEQFF. The CDR3 DNA reads as TGTGCCAGCTCACCAACTACAGGAGCGGGTGAGCAGTTCTTC. The V call is TRBV18, the J call TRBJ2-1; TRBD2 is a possible D gene (6 bases). This CDR3 has 14 amino acids. V lost 2 bases, J lost 9 bases, and 14 bases lay in between. CDR1 and CDR2 (germline): KGHSH, LQKENI.

The CDR3 reads CASSYSTGTGDTEAFF. Written as DNA, the CDR3 is TGTGCCAGCAGTTACAGTACCGGGACAGGGGACACTGAAGCTTTCTTT. The rearrangement links TRBV6-5 to TRBJ1-1; 10 positions agree with TRBD1. Looked up from germline, CDR1 is MNHEY and CDR2 is SVGAGI. This CDR3 region has 16 residues. The trim removed 2 bases at V and 3 bases at J, leaving 6 bases unmatched.

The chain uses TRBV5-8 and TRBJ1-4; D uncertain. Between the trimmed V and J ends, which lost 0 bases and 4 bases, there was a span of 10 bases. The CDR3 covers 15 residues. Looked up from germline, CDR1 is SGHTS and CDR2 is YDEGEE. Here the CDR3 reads CASSLGGSLNEKLFF. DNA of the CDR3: TGTGCCAGCAGCTTGGGCGGGTCCCTTAATGAAAAACTGTTTTTT. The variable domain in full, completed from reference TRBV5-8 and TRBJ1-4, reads EAGVTQSPTHLIKTRGQQATLRCSPISGHTSVYWYQQALGLGLQFLLWYDEGEERNRGNFPPRFSGRQFPNYSSELNVNALELEDSALYLCASSLGGSLNEKLFFGSGTQLSVL.

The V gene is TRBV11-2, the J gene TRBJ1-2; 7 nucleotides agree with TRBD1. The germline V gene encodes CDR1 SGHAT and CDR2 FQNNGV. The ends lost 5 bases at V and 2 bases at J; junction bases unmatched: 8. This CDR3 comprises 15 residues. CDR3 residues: CASSPTRQGNYGYTF. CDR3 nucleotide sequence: TGTGCCAGCAGCCCTACCCGACAGGGCAACTATGGCTACACCTTC.

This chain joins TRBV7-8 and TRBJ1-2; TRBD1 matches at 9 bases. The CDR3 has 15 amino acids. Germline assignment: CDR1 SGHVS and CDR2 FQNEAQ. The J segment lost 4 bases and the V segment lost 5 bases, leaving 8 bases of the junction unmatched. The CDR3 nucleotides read TGTGCCAGCAGCCCCACAGGGGGCGAGAGCTATGGCTACACCTTC. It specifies CASSPTGGESYGYTF.

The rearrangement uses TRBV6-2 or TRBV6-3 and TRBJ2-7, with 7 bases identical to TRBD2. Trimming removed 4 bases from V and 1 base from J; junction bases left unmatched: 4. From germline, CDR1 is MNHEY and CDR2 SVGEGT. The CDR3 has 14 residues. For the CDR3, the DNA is TGTGCCAGCAGTTGGGGCGGGGGTTCCTACGAGCAGTACTTC. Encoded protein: CASSWGGGSYEQYF.

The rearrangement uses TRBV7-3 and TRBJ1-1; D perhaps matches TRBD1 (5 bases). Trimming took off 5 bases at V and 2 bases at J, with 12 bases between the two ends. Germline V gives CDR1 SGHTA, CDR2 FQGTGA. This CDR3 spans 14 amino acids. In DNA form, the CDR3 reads TGTGCCAGCAGCCCCGGACATTCAAACACTGAAGCTTTCTTT. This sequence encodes CASSPGHSNTEAFF.

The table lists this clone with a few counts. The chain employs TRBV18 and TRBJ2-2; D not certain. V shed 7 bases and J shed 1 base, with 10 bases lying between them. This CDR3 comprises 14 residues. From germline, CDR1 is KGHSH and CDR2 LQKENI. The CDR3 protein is CASFSKRNTGELFF. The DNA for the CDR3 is TGTGCCAGCTTTTCAAAGAGGAACACCGGGGAGCTGTTTTTT.

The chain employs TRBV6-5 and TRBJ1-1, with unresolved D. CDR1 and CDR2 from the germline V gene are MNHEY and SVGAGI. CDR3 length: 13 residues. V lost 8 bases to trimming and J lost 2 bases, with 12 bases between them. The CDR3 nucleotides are TGTGCCAGCGGGGAGGACTTCAACACTGAAGCTTTCTTT. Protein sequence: CASGEDFNTEAFF.

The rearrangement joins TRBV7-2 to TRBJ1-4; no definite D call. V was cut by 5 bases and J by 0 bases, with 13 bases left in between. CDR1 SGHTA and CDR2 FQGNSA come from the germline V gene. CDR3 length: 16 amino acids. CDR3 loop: CASSPSWSSTNEKLFF. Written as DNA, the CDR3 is TGTGCCAGCAGCCCCTCGTGGTCCTCAACTAATGAAAAACTGTTTTTT.

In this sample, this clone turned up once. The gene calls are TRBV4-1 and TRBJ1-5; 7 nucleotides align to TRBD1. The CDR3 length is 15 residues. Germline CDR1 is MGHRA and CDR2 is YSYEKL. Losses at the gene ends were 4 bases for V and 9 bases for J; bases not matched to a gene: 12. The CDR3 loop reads CASSPGGTADRPQHF. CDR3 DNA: TGCGCCAGCAGCCCAGGGGGGACCGCTGATCGGCCCCAGCATTTT.

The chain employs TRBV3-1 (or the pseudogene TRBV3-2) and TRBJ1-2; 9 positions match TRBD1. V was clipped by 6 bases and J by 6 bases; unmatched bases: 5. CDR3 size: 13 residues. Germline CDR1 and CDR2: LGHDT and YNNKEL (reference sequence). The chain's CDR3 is CASRDRGEDGYTF. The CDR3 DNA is TGTGCCAGCAGGGACAGGGGTGAGGATGGCTACACCTTC.

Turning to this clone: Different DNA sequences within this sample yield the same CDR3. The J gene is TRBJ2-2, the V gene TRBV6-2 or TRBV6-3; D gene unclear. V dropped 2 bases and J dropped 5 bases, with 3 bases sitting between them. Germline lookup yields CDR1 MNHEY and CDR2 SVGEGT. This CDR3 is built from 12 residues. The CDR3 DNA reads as TGTGCCAGCAGTTACCCTACCGGGGAGCTGTTTTTT. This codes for CASSYPTGELFF.